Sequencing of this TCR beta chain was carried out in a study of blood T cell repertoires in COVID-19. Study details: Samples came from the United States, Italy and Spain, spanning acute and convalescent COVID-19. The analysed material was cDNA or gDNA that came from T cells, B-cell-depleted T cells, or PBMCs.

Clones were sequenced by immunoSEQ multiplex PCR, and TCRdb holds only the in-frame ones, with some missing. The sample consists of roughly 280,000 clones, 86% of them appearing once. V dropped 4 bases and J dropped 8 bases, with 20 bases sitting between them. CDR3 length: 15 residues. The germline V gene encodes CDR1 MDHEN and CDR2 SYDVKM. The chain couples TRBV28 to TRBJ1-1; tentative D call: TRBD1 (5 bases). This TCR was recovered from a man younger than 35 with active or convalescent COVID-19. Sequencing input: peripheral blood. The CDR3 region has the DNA TGTGCCAGCAGTTCCACCCCCTTGGAGGGGATGGAAGCTTTCTTT. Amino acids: CASSSTPLEGMEAFF.